These T cell receptor beta chains were read from a single sample in a study of vaccination effects on CD4 cells after COVID-19. The antigens these receptors bind are not known. The protocol was immunoSEQ multiplex PCR, while the TCRdb copy is restricted to in-frame clones and leaves out a portion. This sample has 42,000 or so clones; around 80% occur once, and the top ten carry approximately 28%. This sample comprised CD4+ T cells from PBMCs cultured with a peptide pool, obtained before COVID-19 vaccination. The origin of the receptors is a human donor who had a prior SARS-CoV-2 infection. Each CDR3 is given with its conserved first and last residue. Each record gives: V gene, D gene, CDR3 length, J gene, CDR3 protein. D genes are given only for firm matches.

TRBV11-3	NA	12	TRBJ2-2	CASSLGAGELFF
TRBV10-3	TRBD1	14	TRBJ2-7	CAISDRGNSYEQYF
TRBV18	NA	13	TRBJ1-1	CASSPVGNTEAFF
TRBV5-1	TRBD2	16	TRBJ2-3	CASSLTLAGGPNTQYF
TRBV6-2/TRBV6-3	TRBD1	15	TRBJ2-7	CASSSDRVRSYEQYF
TRBV5-1	TRBD2	14	TRBJ2-7	CASISGEGLLAQYF
TRBV7-9	TRBD1	15	TRBJ1-6	CASSWTGLVNSPLHF
TRBV11-2	TRBD1	17	TRBJ2-1	CASRGSFQGAPLNEQFF
TRBV7-2	NA	16	TRBJ2-7	CASSFTGDPPSYEQYF
TRBV5-4	TRBD1	17	TRBJ2-5	CASSGILRQGAEKTQYF
TRBV5-1	TRBD2	17	TRBJ2-3	CASSSATSVIRWDTQYF
TRBV11-3	TRBD2	14	TRBJ2-7	CASSTGLGSSEQYF
TRBV7-9	TRBD1	16	TRBJ2-1	CASSPLDRGAYNEQFF
TRBV7-9	NA	11	TRBJ2-5	CASSSRETQYF
TRBV5-1	NA	15	TRBJ2-5	CASRKGGAEQETQYF
TRBV9	NA	15	TRBJ2-1	CASSVSAGDYNEQFF
TRBV9	NA	15	TRBJ2-1	CASSVSPGTYNEQFF